The 24 T cell receptor beta chains listed next were all sequenced from one sample in a study of T cells in Graves' hyperthyroidism and ophthalmopathy. Using RNA transcripts as the source, TCR beta CDR3 regions were amplified. TCR CDR3 underwent first-round RT-PCR with the HTBI primer set. One entry per CDR3 protein, called by TCRdb with MiXCR from the multiplex PCR reads. The profile shows about 640,000 distinct CDR3 sequences, around 20% of them singletons. Material: blood. Receptor source: a man in his thirties or forties with Graves' ophthalmopathy.

In its sample, this clonotype was seen a few times. The chain recombines TRBV5-1 with TRBJ2-2, with D perhaps matching TRBD1 (6 bases). V gave up 0 bases and J gave up 1 base, with 7 bases separating them. The CDR3 length is 15 residues. The germline gives CDR1 SGHRS, CDR2 YFSETQ. The CDR3 sequence is CASSLETGNTGELFF. CDR3 sequence (DNA): TGCGCCAGCAGCTTGGAGACAGGGAACACCGGGGAGCTGTTTTTT. Using reference TRBV5-1 and TRBJ2-2 for the parts outside the CDR3, the full variable domain is KAGVTQTPRYLIKTRGQQVTLSCSPISGHRSVSWYQQTPGQGLQFLFEYFSETQRNKGNFPGRFSGRQFSNSRSEMNVSTLELGDSALYLCASSLETGNTGELFFGEGSRLTVL.

In its sample, this clonotype was seen a few times. The CDR3 region has the DNA TGTGCCAGCAGCCGCAACCGAGGCGGCTCCTACAATGAGCAGTTCTTC. Encoded protein: CASSRNRGGSYNEQFF. The chain carries TRBV7-9 and TRBJ2-1; D unresolved. From germline, CDR1 is SEHNR and CDR2 FQNEAQ (reference sequence). The V and J ends lost 5 bases and 0 bases respectively, with 14 bases between them. The CDR3 extends over 16 amino acids.

The table lists this clonotype with a count of one. The J gene is TRBJ2-2, the V gene TRBV7-9; unclear D gene. V lost 5 bases and J lost 2, with 9 bases in between. In germline, CDR1 is SEHNR, CDR2 FQNEAQ (reference sequence). This CDR3 is built from 14 residues. In DNA, the CDR3 is TGTGCCAGCAGCGGCAGGCCAAACACCGGGGAGCTGTTTTTT. It specifies CASSGRPNTGELFF.

In this sample, this clonotype turned up many times. The chain carries TRBV3-1 and TRBJ2-3; no definite D call. The germline V gene encodes CDR1 LGHDT and CDR2 YNNKEL (reference sequence). CDR3 size: 18 residues. V lost 0 bases and J 0 bases, leaving 16 bases between the germline ends. CDR3 sequence: CASSQDSPVGPSTDTQYF. CDR3 in DNA: TGTGCCAGCAGCCAAGATTCGCCAGTTGGGCCTAGCACAGATACGCAGTATTTT.

A few counts support this clonotype. The rearrangement uses TRBV5-5 and TRBJ2-2; D not certain. This CDR3 has 13 residues. Germline V gives CDR1 SGHKS, CDR2 YYEKEE (reference sequence). Trimming cost V 1 base and J 5 bases, with 6 bases left between them. CDR3 nucleotides: TGTGCCAGCAGCTTGCCGAGAACCGGGGAGCTGTTTTTT. This sequence encodes CASSLPRTGELFF.

This clonotype was observed a handful of times. The CDR3 region is CASSLVGGLGANVLTF. The CDR3, as DNA: TGTGCCAGCAGCTTAGTAGGGGGGCTTGGGGCCAACGTCCTGACTTTC. The V call is TRBV7-8, the J call TRBJ2-6, with D tentatively TRBD1 or TRBD2 (6 bases each). Germline V gives CDR1 SGHVS, CDR2 FQNEAQ. This CDR3 comprises 16 residues. V was pared by 1 base and J by 3 bases, with 10 bases between.

This chain connects TRBV6-5 to TRBJ2-3, with D uncertain. V shed 2 bases and J shed 4 bases, with 7 bases lying between them. CDR1 MNHEY and CDR2 SVGAGI come from the germline V gene. The CDR3 is made up of 13 amino acids. In DNA, the CDR3 is TGTGCCAGCAGTTACGGCCAACCAGATACGCAGTATTTT. Protein: CASSYGQPDTQYF.

This clonotype was recorded at least ten times. The chain uses TRBV6-1 and TRBJ1-1; D not certain. V was clipped by 6 bases and J by 0 bases, with 14 bases between them. This CDR3 spans 15 amino acids. Germline V CDR1 and CDR2: MNHNS, SASEGT. In nucleotides, the CDR3 is TGTGCCAGCAGGTACCGCAGGTCCGTGAACACTGAAGCTTTCTTT. The encoded protein is CASRYRRSVNTEAFF.

This clonotype came up many times. The chain employs TRBV7-9 and TRBJ2-3; weak D call: TRBD2 (5 bases). CDR3 length: 16 residues. Germline values: CDR1 SEHNR, CDR2 FQNEAQ (reference sequence). Trimming stripped 4 bases from V and 4 bases from J, with 18 bases between. Here the CDR3 reads CASSSVIALGADTQYF. DNA of the CDR3: TGTGCCAGCAGCTCTGTAATAGCTCTCGGGGCAGATACGCAGTATTTT.

This clonotype was seen many times. V gene TRBV28 combines with J gene TRBJ1-5; D is perhaps TRBD1 (6 bases). The germline V gene encodes CDR1 MDHEN and CDR2 SYDVKM. V lost 1 base and J lost 4, with 8 bases in between. The CDR3 extends over 14 amino acids. The CDR3 protein is CASSLSDSNQPQHF. Here the CDR3 DNA reads TGTGCCAGCAGTTTATCGGACAGTAATCAGCCCCAGCATTTT. Based on the CDR3 plus reference TRBV28 and TRBJ1-5, the full variable domain is DVKVTQSSRYLVKRTGEKVFLECVQDMDHENMFWYRQDPGLGLRLIYFSYDVKMKEKGDIPEGYSVSREKKERFSLILESASTNQTSMYLCASSLSDSNQPQHFGDGTRLSIL.

There are many counts of this clonotype. The CDR3 DNA reads TGTGCCAGCAGCTCCTCTGGGGGAGGCCCAAGCACAGATACGCAGTATTTT. Amino acid sequence: CASSSSGGGPSTDTQYF. V usage is TRBV11-3 and J usage is TRBJ2-3; perhaps TRBD2 as D (6 bases). The length of the CDR3 is 17 residues. The germline CDR1 and CDR2 sequences are SGHNT and YENEEA. The V end was cut by 4 bases, the J end by 0 bases, with 17 bases between. Full variable domain (outside the CDR3, taken from reference TRBV11-3 and TRBJ2-3): EAGVVQSPRYKIIEKKQPVAFWCNPISGHNTLYWYLQNLGQGPELLIRYENEEAVDDSQLPKDRFSAERLKGVDSTLKIQPAELGDSAVYLCASSSSGGGPSTDTQYFGPGTRLTVL.

This chain connects TRBV29-1 to TRBJ2-7; 11 positions agree with TRBD2. The CDR3 spans 13 residues. Germline V gives CDR1 SQVTM, CDR2 ANQGSEA. J gave up 2 bases and V 7 bases, and 4 bases lay outside the gene matches. The CDR3 bases are TGCAGCGCCCAACTAGCGGGAGCCTACGAGCAGTACTTC. Protein: CSAQLAGAYEQYF.

This clonotype occurred a few times. The J gene is TRBJ2-3, the V gene TRBV7-3, with TRBD2 matching over 14 bases. Trimming removed 3 bases from V and 6 bases from J; junction bases left unmatched: 5. The length of the CDR3 is 16 residues. Germline CDR1 and CDR2: SGHTA and FQGTGA. The CDR3 is CASSLTGLAGVDTQYF. CDR3 nucleotides: TGTGCCAGCAGCTTGACGGGACTAGCGGGAGTGGATACGCAGTATTTT.

The rearrangement uses TRBV24-1 and TRBJ1-5; TRBD1 matches at 7 bases. The CDR3 spans 15 residues. CDR1 and CDR2 from the germline V gene are KGHDR and SFDVKD. The V and J ends lost 7 bases and 6 bases, in that order; junction bases with no gene match: 11. CDR3 sequence (DNA): TGTGCCACCAGAGATACAGGGGCCAGGAGTCAGCCCCAGCATTTT. This gives the protein CATRDTGARSQPQHF.

This clonotype was counted once. This chain uses TRBV27 with TRBJ2-3; no reliable D call. CDR1 MNHEY and CDR2 SMNVEV come from the germline V gene (reference sequence). V was clipped by 8 bases and J by 0 bases, with 12 bases between them. The CDR3 extends over 14 amino acids. The CDR3, as DNA: TGTGCCAGCGTCGACTTAACTAGCACAGATACGCAGTATTTT. Translation: CASVDLTSTDTQYF.

This clonotype was seen more than once but under ten times. V and J are TRBV6-2 or TRBV6-3 and TRBJ2-2; 10 nucleotides agree with TRBD2. The CDR3 length is 17 residues. Germline-derived CDR1 and CDR2 are MNHEY and SVGEGT. After removal of 7 bases from V and 1 base from J, the junction contained 9 bases not matched to a gene. In nucleotides, the CDR3 is TGTGCCAGCAATCCCCTGGGACTAGCGATGAACACCGGGGAGCTGTTTTTT. The encoded protein is CASNPLGLAMNTGELFF.

This clonotype was detected only a few times. The chain uses TRBV27 and TRBJ1-1, with D possibly matching TRBD1 (6 bases). Trimming left V 8 bases short and J 3 bases short, with 16 bases between. The CDR3 contains 14 residues. The germline V gene encodes CDR1 MNHEY and CDR2 SMNVEV (reference sequence). CDR3 loop: CASRPDRTDTEAFF. The CDR3 DNA follows: TGTGCCAGCCGACCCGACAGGACGGACACTGAAGCTTTCTTT.

V and J are TRBV28 and TRBJ2-2, with a tentative D call TRBD1 (5 bases). The CDR3 has 15 amino acids. Germline V gene sequence: CDR1 MDHEN, CDR2 SYDVKM. The germline V and J ends were trimmed by 6 bases and 6 bases, with 17 bases remaining between them. The CDR3 is CASSLALTGAGELFF. The CDR3 nucleotides read TGTGCCAGCAGCTTGGCCCTTACAGGAGCCGGGGAGCTGTTTTTT.

About this clonotype: This may be a read error, as it is one base from a much larger clone. The J gene is TRBJ1-1, the V gene TRBV18; tentative D call: TRBD1 (6 bases). CDR1 is KGHSH, CDR2 LQKENI, per germline. V was clipped by 2 bases and J by 4 bases, with 11 bases between them. The CDR3 runs to 14 residues. As DNA, the CDR3 is TGTGCCAGCTCACCAAACAGGGCGGGCACTGAAGCTTTCTTT. Translated: CASSPNRAGTEAFF.

In its sample, this clonotype was seen a few times. V usage is TRBV27 and J usage is TRBJ2-7; no definite D call. CDR1 is MNHEY and CDR2 is SMNVEV in the germline V gene (reference sequence). The V end was cut by 5 bases, the J end by 6 bases, with 11 bases between. The CDR3 consists of 12 residues. The CDR3 reads CASSPNHGEQYF. The CDR3 DNA is TGTGCCAGCAGTCCAAACCATGGCGAGCAGTACTTC.

This clonotype was seen a few times. V and J are TRBV6-1 and TRBJ2-5; D ambiguous. The CDR3 spans 12 residues. V gave up 6 bases and J gave up 5 bases, with 10 bases separating them. Germline loops: CDR1 MNHNS, CDR2 SASEGT. The CDR3 DNA follows: TGTGCCAGCAGAGCTGAAGTGGAGACCCAGTACTTC. This codes for CASRAEVETQYF.

This clonotype was seen at least ten times. The gene calls are TRBV3-1 and TRBJ1-5; no reliable D call. This CDR3 has 16 amino acids. The V gene's germline CDR1 is LGHDT and CDR2 YNNKEL (reference sequence). V was clipped by 4 bases and J by 0 bases, with 13 bases between them. CDR3 region: CASSPRVFYSNQPQHF. Written as DNA, the CDR3 is TGTGCCAGCAGCCCGCGGGTCTTCTATAGCAATCAGCCCCAGCATTTT.

This clonotype was counted a few times. The rearrangement joins TRBV9 to TRBJ2-1; D unresolved. Germline assignment: CDR1 SGDLS and CDR2 YYNGEE. V lost 4 bases, J lost 8 bases, and 10 bases lay in between. This CDR3 has 12 amino acids. This chain's CDR3 is CASSPRAYEQFF. Written as DNA, the CDR3 is TGTGCCAGCAGCCCTCGCGCCTATGAGCAGTTCTTC.

Only a few counts were recorded for this clonotype. The chain couples TRBV6-5 to TRBJ1-5; the D gene is possibly TRBD1 (5 bases). Germline CDR1 MNHEY, CDR2 SVGAGI. V gave up 2 bases and J gave up 2 bases, with 7 bases separating them. This CDR3 contains 14 residues. The CDR3 DNA reads TGTGCCAGCAGTTACGACAGCGGCAATCAGCCCCAGCATTTT. This translates into CASSYDSGNQPQHF.